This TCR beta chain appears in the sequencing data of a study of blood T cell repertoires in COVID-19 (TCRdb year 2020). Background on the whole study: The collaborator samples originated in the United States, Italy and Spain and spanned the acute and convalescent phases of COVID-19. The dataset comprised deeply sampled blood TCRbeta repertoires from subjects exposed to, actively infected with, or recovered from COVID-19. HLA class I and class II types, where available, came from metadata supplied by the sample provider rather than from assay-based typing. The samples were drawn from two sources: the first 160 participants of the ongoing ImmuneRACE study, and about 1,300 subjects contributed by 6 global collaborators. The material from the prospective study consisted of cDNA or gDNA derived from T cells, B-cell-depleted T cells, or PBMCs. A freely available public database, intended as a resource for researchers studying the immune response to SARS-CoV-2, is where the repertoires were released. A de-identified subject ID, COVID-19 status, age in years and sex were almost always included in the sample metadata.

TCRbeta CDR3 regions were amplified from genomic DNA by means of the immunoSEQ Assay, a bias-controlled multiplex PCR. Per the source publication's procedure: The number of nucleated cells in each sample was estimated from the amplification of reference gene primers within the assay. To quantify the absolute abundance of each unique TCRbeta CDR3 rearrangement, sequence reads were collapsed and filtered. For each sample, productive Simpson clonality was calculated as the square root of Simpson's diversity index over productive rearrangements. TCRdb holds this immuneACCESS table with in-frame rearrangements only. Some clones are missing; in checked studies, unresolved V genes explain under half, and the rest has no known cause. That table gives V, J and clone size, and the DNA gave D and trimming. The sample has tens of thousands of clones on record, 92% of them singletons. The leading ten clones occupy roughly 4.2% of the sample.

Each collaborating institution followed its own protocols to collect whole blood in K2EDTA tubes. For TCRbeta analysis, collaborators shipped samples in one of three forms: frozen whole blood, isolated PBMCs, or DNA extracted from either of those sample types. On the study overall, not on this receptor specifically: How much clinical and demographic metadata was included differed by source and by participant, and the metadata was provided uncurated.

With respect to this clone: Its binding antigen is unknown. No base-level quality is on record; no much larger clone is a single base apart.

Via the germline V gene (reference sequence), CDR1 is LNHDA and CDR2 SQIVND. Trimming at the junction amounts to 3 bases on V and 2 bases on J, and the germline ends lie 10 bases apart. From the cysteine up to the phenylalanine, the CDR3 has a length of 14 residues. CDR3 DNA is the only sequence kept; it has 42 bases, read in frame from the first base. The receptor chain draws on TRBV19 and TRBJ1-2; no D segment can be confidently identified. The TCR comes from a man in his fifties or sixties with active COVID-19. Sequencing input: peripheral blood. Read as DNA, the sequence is TGTGCCAGTAGTATGAAGGGAGGGAACTATGGCTACACCTTC. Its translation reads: CASSMKGGNYGYTF.